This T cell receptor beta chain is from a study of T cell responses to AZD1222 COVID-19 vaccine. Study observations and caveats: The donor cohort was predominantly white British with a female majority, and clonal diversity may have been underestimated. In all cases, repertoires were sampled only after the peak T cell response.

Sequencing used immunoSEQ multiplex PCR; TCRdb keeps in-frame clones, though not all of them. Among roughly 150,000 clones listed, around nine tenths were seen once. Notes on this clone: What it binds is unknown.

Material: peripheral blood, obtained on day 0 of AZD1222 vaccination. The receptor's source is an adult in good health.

The CDR3 region is CASSYRVSPYGYTF. CDR3 coding DNA: TGTGCCAGCAGTTACAGGGTTTCCCCCTATGGCTACACCTTC. The chain combines TRBV6-5 with TRBJ1-2; D ambiguous. Germline V CDR1 and CDR2: MNHEY, SVGAGI. V lost 2 bases and J lost 4, with 11 bases in between. The CDR3 has 14 residues.